Reported below is one T cell receptor beta chain. Its antigen is not identified. The library targeted TCRbeta and was prepared with unique molecular identifiers. From the PCR reads, TCRdb called clonotypes with MiXCR, one entry per CDR3 protein. The table includes some 350,000 distinct CDR3 sequences, about 17% detected once. CDR1 and CDR2 from the germline V gene are SQVTM and ANQGSEA. CDR3 length equals 10 residues. V lost 6 bases to trimming and J lost 6 bases, with 8 bases between them. The source of the sample is a study of T-cell reconstitution after alpha-beta-depleted transplantation in children. Study-wide results and limits: Alpha-beta T cells about two months after transplant reportedly derived from several hundred expanded graft clones.

This receptor was obtained from a male patient between 2 and 10 years old who had a stem cell transplant for acute lymphoblastic leukemia, so the T cells may come from the graft donor. J is TRBJ1-1 and V is TRBV29-1; weak D call: TRBD1 (6 bases). Sequencing was performed on PBMCs, mostly from graft donor cells, taken 360 days after TCRalphabeta/CD19-depleted stem cell transplant. The CDR3 region is CSVPGAEAFF. The CDR3 coding sequence is TGCAGCGTGCCAGGGGCTGAAGCTTTCTTT.